This TCR beta chain was profiled in a study of post-analysis software for immune sequencing data. The wider study: The patients showed relapsing-remitting, secondary progressive and progressive-relapsing multiple sclerosis courses. Study findings and constraints: Controls significantly exceeded multiple sclerosis patients in normalized Chao1 diversity. Among 5 or 6 TRBV segments more frequent in patients than controls were TRBV5-6, TRBV5-1 and TRBV20-1.

As regards this clonotype: Its matching antigen is unknown.

Germline lookup yields CDR1 MNHEY and CDR2 SVGAGI. CDR3 size: 16 residues. V lost 5 bases, J lost 5 bases, and 11 bases stayed unmatched. Unique molecular identifiers featured in each of the TCR beta cDNA libraries. The yield from roughly 1 to 10 million T cells was 500,000 or so cDNA molecules in total. TCRdb re-called the PCR reads through MiXCR, storing one row per CDR3 protein. The profile shows roughly 600,000 distinct CDR3 sequences, roughly two fifths of them singletons. The chain joins TRBV6-5 to TRBJ2-5; 10 nucleotides align to TRBD2. This clonotype was sampled from a girl under 18 with multiple sclerosis. The specimen sequenced was blood. CDR3 sequence reads: CASSPPPGLARETQYF. In nucleotides, the CDR3 is TGTGCCAGCAGTCCTCCCCCGGGACTAGCGCGGGAGACCCAGTACTTC.